This TCR beta chain was observed in a study of blood T cell repertoires in COVID-19. This clone appeared a few times. The method was immunoSEQ multiplex PCR; TCRdb's version includes in-frame clones alone and lacks a portion of them. The sample includes over 25,000 clones, about 84% of them seen just once. Germline assignment: CDR1 SGHNT and CDR2 YYREEE (reference sequence). Trimming took 3 bases from V and 6 from J, leaving 15 bases between them. The CDR3 is made up of 15 amino acids. This receptor was identified in a woman of 80 years or more with acute or convalescent COVID-19. This chain links TRBV5-4 with TRBJ2-2; tentatively, D is TRBD1 (6 bases). The sample taken for sequencing was peripheral blood. CDR3 region: CASSYSGQWAGELFF. CDR3 nucleotide sequence: TGTGCCAGCAGCTATTCAGGACAGTGGGCCGGGGAGCTGTTTTTT.